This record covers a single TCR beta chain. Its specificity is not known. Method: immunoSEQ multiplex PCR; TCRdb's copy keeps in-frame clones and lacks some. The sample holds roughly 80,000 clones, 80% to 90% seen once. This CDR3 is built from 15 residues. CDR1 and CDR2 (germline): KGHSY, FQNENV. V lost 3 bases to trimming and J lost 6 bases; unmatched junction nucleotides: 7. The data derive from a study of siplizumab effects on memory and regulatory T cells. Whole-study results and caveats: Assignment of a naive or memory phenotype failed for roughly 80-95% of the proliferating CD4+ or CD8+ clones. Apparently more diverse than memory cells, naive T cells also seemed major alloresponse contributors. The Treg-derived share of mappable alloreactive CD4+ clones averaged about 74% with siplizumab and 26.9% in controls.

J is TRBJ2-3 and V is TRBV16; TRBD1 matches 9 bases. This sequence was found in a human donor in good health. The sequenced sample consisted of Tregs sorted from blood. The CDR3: CASSHRDRVLDTQYF. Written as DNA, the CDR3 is TGTGCCAGCAGCCACAGGGACAGGGTGTTGGATACGCAGTATTTT.